The following is a T cell receptor (beta chain) sequence with its context. These data come from a study of cytomegalovirus exposure and HLA in healthy donors. CDR1 and CDR2 from the germline V gene are SNHLY and FYNNEI. The J segment lost 3 bases and the V segment lost 5 bases, leaving 8 bases of the junction unmatched. The CDR3 covers 15 residues. PCR was performed using 60 Vbeta and 13 Jbeta primers. Assay: immunoSEQ multiplex PCR; the TCRdb copy retains only in-frame clones and omits some. The sample carries about 240,000 clones, about 80% recorded once. Specimen: PBMCs. The gene calls are TRBV2 and TRBJ2-7; 9 positions agree with TRBD1. The sequence was obtained from an older woman in good health and CMV-seropositive. The CDR3 spells CASSSFPGQGYEQYF. The CDR3 region has the DNA TGTGCCAGCAGTTCATTCCCGGGACAGGGCTACGAGCAGTACTTC.